This TCR beta chain was recorded in a study of Graves' ophthalmopathy and Graves' hyperthyroidism. Patients newly diagnosed with hyperthyroidism, under 2 months' duration, were aged 18 to 65, the study reports. Trimming removed 2 bases from V and 1 base from J, with 5 bases in between. Germline lookup yields CDR1 SGHTA and CDR2 FQGTGA. The CDR3 is made up of 14 amino acids. Notes on this clonotype: Its antigen is still unknown.

The sequenced template was RNA, covering the TCR beta CDR3 region. RT-PCR was first run with HTBI primers, then multiplex PCR in a second round. Via MiXCR, TCRdb re-called the multiplex PCR reads, giving one row per CDR3 protein. The sample holds about 620,000 distinct CDR3 sequences, about 24% seen once. Broader study findings: It was with approximately 69% sensitivity and approximately 72% specificity that the model predicted ophthalmopathy progression. Blood contained most expanded thyroid clonotypes exceeding 0.001 frequency.

The specimen sequenced was peripheral blood. This chain connects TRBV7-3 to TRBJ2-2; D is undetermined. The TCR sequence derives from a woman younger than 30 with stable Graves' hyperthyroidism. Some clones in this sample may be carry-over from other donors' samples. CDR3: CASSLPGNTGELFF. The DNA of the CDR3 is TGTGCCAGCAGCTTACCGGGGAACACCGGGGAGCTGTTTTTT.